One T cell receptor (beta chain) is described in this entry. This specimen belongs to a study of blood T cell repertoires in COVID-19. Germline CDR1 reads LNHDA; CDR2 reads SQIVND (reference sequence). This CDR3 has 13 amino acids. Some clones are missing from TCRdb's copy, which holds only in-frame ones; the method was immunoSEQ multiplex PCR. The table has some 150,000 clones, 78% seen once. The chain links TRBV19 to TRBJ1-2; 12 bases are shared with TRBD1. The sample taken for sequencing was peripheral blood. The sequence was collected from a woman over 75 with acute or convalescent COVID-19. The CDR3 loop is CVRGDRGQGGYTF. The DNA for the CDR3 is TGTGTCAGGGGGGACAGGGGGCAAGGAGGCTACACCTTC.